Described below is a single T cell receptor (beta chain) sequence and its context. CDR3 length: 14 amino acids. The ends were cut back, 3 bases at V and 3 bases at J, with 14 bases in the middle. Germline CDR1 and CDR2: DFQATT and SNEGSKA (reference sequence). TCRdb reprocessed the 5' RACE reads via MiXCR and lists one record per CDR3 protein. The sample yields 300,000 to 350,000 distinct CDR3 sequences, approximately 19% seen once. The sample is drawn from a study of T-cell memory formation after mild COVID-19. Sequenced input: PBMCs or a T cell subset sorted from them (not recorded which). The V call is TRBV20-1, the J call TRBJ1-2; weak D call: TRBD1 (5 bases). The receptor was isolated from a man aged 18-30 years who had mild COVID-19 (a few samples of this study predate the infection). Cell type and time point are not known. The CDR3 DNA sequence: TGCAGTGCTAGGCCAGGGACGTCAGACTATGGCTACACCTTC. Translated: CSARPGTSDYGYTF.